The T cell receptor (beta chain) under discussion was sequenced for a study of yellow fever vaccine responses in identical twins. Trimming took 5 bases from V and 1 from J; bases not matched to a gene: 15. Germline CDR1 reads SQVTM; CDR2 reads ANQGSEA. This CDR3 region has 17 residues. Using its own MiXCR run on the RT-PCR reads, TCRdb lists one record per CDR3 protein. The sample includes over 15,000 distinct CDR3 sequences, around 84% of them seen just once. V usage is TRBV29-1 and J usage is TRBJ2-3; the match to TRBD2 covers 7 bases. This clonotype originated in a woman under 30 who received the yellow fever vaccine. The specimen was T cells from blood (PBMCs), unsorted or a sorted subset (not recorded which), collected before or after yellow fever vaccination (not recorded which). DNA for the CDR3: TGCAGCGTTCATCTAGCGGAATACCCCTATGGCACAGATACGCAGTATTTT. This encodes CSVHLAEYPYGTDTQYF.